This TCR beta chain was found in a study of cytomegalovirus exposure and HLA in healthy donors. Study details: Earlier results showed roughly 120 million unique TCR beta sequences derived from approximately 170 million T cells. Study-wide results and limits: Later analysis associated a missense DCLRE1C variant with TCR beta V- and J-gene trimming. Fewer N-insertions (relative to the roughly 610-donor mean) were reportedly seen in an Asian-associated ancestry cluster in a later analysis. The authors listed 150 to 200 TCR beta chains as cytomegalovirus-associated.

Germline assignment: CDR1 SGHTA and CDR2 FQGNSA. The length of the CDR3 is 14 residues. The V gene lost 0 bases and the J gene lost 8 bases, with 10 bases spanning the gap. In the PCR, 60 Vbeta and 13 Jbeta primers were used. The method was immunoSEQ multiplex PCR; TCRdb's version includes in-frame clones alone and lacks a portion of them. The sample's table shows 150,000 to 250,000 clones. A word on this clone: The antigen is unknown.

Material: PBMCs. The chain employs TRBV7-2 and TRBJ1-4; tentative D call: TRBD1 (5 bases). This TCR was recovered from a boy younger than 18 in good health and CMV-seronegative. DNA for the CDR3: TGTGCCAGCAGCTTAGCGTACCGGGGGGAAAAACTGTTTTTT. Translated: CASSLAYRGEKLFF.